This TCR beta chain appears in the sequencing data of a study of tumor-infiltrating lymphocytes in primary liver carcinoma (dated by TCRdb to about 2017). Regarding the study in general: The five patients, three men and two women aged 30 to 69 years, had hepatocellular carcinoma (four) or combined HCC and intrahepatic cholangiocarcinoma (one). TCRbeta repertoire sequencing covered 35 specimens from 5 patients: roughly 25 tumor regions, 5 adjacent noncancerous liver tissues and 5 peripheral blood samples. For each liver tumor, the study sampled five regions along with adjacent normal tissue and blood, and applied TCRbeta repertoire sequencing, expression microarrays and whole-exome sequencing. Roughly 3.5 to 7.5 million productive TCRbeta reads were obtained per sample, and no significant difference in read depth was found between tissue types. Technical replicate repertoires showed high reproducibility, with mean shared-clone rates about 0.86 and correlation coefficients above 0.95. Tumors of the five patients were stage T1-T3 N0M0 with maximum diameters of about 4.2 to 10 cm.

Using a constant-region primer and ProtoScript II reverse transcriptase, TCRbeta-specific cDNA was reverse-transcribed from approximately 500 ng total RNA. Three nested multiplex PCR rounds, following a slightly modified ARM-PCR procedure, were used to build the TCRbeta libraries. Sample barcodes and Illumina adapters were added in a final 25-cycle PCR with Deep VentR polymerase. Before sequencing, amplicons of 200-500 bp were purified from gel using a QIAquick gel extraction kit. An Illumina HiSeq 2500 was used to sequence the TCRbeta amplicons with 250-bp paired-end reads. The study's own analysis went as follows. Quality trimming of reads was performed with Trimmomatic v0.33, and paired reads were merged with FLASH v1.2.11 so that full CDR3 sequences could be recovered. V, D and J germline segments were assigned to the rearranged TCRbeta sequences by MiGEC v1.2.1b. Clonotype statistics, along with Shannon-Wiener diversity indices, were calculated using VDJtools v1.0.0. To cut down on sampling bias, every analysis after diversity analysis relied on just the 250 most abundant clonotypes from each sample. Clones were called with MiXCR by TCRdb after fastp trimmed the public reads at Q25, and only in-frame beta chains were retained. Rows with a matching CDR3 protein are joined into one entry that keeps the most common DNA and genes. The V and J calls were determined by TCRdb, not by the authors. The sample table holds approximately 88,000 distinct CDR3 sequences, of which 65% to 70% were seen once. The ten largest clones represent 27% of the sample.

Comments on this clonotype: Its specific antigen is unknown. Base qualities are not at hand, and no much larger clone is one base apart.

Results the study describes overall, beyond this receptor: Only a few patients were included in the study, and the authors note that the findings should be validated in a larger study. Pairs of tumor regions showed greater repertoire overlap (mean around 36%) than tumor-adjacent pairs (roughly 17%) or tumor-blood pairs (about 14%), which is consistent with antigen-driven expansion. Bulk unsorted samples precluded comparing CD4+ and CD8+ T cell repertoires. The top 250 clones made up a significantly larger repertoire fraction in tumors than in blood (p = 0.039). Because only the TCR beta chain was sequenced and unpaired alpha chains were not captured, true repertoire diversity is likely underestimated.

Without any cell sorting, total RNA and DNA were extracted together from around 20-30 mg of bulk tissue using the AllPrep DNA/RNA mini kit. Between late 2015 and March 2016, several patients in China with histopathologically diagnosed primary liver carcinoma had their tumors surgically resected. Chronic HBV infection was present in the patients, and the patients were treatment-naive at sampling. Fresh tumor and adjacent tissue pieces were bisected; one half was stored in RNAlater at -80°C, the other sent for histology. The sample was tumor-adjacent normal liver tissue. The clonotype comes from a man aged 35-49 years with primary liver carcinoma and hepatitis B virus infection.

Here the CDR3 is given as CATQTGVGNTEVFF. The nucleotide sequence reads TGTGCCACCCAAACAGGGGTGGGGAACACTGAAGTATTCTTT. The chain employs TRBV10-3 and TRBJ1-1; TRBD1 agrees with 7 junctional bases. The germline V gene yields ENHRY for CDR1 and SYGVKD for CDR2. Compared with germline, V lacks 10 bases and J lacks 14 bases; bases without a gene match: 22. The CDR3 runs 14 residues from the cysteine to the phenylalanine. Left in the record is the CDR3 DNA by itself, 42 bases read in frame from the first base.